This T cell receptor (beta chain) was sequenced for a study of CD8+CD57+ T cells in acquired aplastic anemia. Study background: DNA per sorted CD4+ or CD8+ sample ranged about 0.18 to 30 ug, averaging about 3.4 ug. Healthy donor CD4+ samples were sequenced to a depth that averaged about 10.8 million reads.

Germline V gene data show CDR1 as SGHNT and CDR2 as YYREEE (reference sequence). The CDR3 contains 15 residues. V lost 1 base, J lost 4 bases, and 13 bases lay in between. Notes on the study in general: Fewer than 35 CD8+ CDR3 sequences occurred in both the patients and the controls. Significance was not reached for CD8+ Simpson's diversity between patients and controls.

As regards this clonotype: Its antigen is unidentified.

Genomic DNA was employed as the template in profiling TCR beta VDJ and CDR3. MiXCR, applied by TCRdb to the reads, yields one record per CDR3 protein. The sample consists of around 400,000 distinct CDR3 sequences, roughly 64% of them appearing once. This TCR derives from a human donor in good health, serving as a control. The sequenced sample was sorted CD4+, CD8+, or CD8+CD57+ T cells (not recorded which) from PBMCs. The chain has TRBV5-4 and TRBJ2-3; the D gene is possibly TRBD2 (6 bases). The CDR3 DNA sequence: TGTGCCAGCAGCTTGTATTTAGGCGGGGCAGATACGCAGTATTTT. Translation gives CASSLYLGGADTQYF.